This T cell receptor beta chain appears in the sequencing data of a study of T cell responses to AZD1222 COVID-19 vaccine. Findings and limits, study-wide: Spike-specific TCR repertoires showed rising breadth and depth after two AZD1222 doses. Reportedly, close to half of spike-specific TCRs are directed against unmutated variant regions.

Second-dose groups at about 4 or about 12 weeks were pooled. TCRdb's copy holds only in-frame clones and misses some; the assay was immunoSEQ multiplex PCR. This table has 150,000 to 200,000 clones, just over 90% appearing once. A remark on this clone: Its target is unknown.

Germline CDR1 and CDR2: SGHTA and FQGTGA. This CDR3 contains 13 residues. Deletions cut 4 bases from V and 11 bases from J, with 15 bases between. This chain connects TRBV7-3 to TRBJ2-1; D unresolved. The sequence was collected from an adult who received the AZD1222 COVID-19 vaccine. This specimen was peripheral blood, taken 28 days after the second AZD1222 dose. CDR3 nucleotides: TGTGCCAGCAGCTCTGACGCTACCCTGAAGCAGTTCTTC. Protein: CASSSDATLKQFF.